What follows describes a single T cell receptor (beta chain). What it recognizes is unknown. The CDR3 spans 14 residues. The ends were cut back, 4 bases at V and 6 bases at J, with 15 bases in the middle. Germline CDR1 MNHNS, CDR2 SASEGT. The data were obtained in a study of regulatory T cells in long-lasting Graves disease. The overall study: The definition of persistent Graves' disease was over 5 years of antithyroid drugs with positive TSH receptor antibodies. Study-wide points: Researchers reported studying only peripheral blood, not thyroid tissue.

Time point indicated: persistent/refractory GD, antithyroid drugs over 5 years with positive TRAb. The TCR library was made from RNA extracted from PBMCs. It was by American Thyroid Association guidelines that Graves' disease was diagnosed. Researchers made TCR beta libraries by using iRepertoire HTBI primers and running Arm-PCR on CDR3 regions. A single record per CDR3 protein comes from TCRdb applying MiXCR to the multiplex PCR reads. Among about half a million distinct CDR3 sequences listed, about 20% were seen once. The sequenced sample was peripheral blood mononuclear cells (PBMCs), obtained when the disease was refractory, from a patient treated with antithyroid drugs. The genes are TRBV6-1 and TRBJ1-2; D remains ambiguous. The TCR was taken from a female donor with Graves disease. Here the CDR3 DNA reads TGTGCCAGCAGTGCAGTCGGGGTGAGCCATGGCTACACCTTC. Translating it yields CASSAVGVSHGYTF.